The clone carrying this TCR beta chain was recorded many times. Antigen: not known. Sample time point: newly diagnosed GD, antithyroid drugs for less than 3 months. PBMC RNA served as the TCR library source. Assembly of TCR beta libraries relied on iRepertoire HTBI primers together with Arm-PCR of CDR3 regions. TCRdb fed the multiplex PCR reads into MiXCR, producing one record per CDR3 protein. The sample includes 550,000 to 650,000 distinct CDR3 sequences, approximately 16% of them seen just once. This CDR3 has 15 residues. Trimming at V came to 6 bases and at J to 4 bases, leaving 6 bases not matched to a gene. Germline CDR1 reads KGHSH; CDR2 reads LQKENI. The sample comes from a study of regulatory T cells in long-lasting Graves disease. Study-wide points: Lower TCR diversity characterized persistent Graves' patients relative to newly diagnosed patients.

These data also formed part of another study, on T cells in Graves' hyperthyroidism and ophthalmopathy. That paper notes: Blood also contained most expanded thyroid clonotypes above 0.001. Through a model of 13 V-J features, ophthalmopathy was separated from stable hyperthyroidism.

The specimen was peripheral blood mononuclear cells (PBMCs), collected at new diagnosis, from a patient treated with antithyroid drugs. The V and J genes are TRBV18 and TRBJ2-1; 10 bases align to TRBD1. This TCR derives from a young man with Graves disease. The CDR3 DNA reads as TGTGCCAGCTCGAGACAGGGGGCGCGGTACAATGAGCAGTTCTTC. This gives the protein CASSRQGARYNEQFF.